This paragraph covers one T cell receptor (beta chain) sequence. This sample is part of a study of blood T cell repertoires in COVID-19. Study-wide background: PBMCs, B-cell-depleted T cells, or T cells were the source of the cDNA or gDNA that made up the material.

Original data processing: Scientists estimated how many nucleated cells there were by amplifying reference gene primers. TCRdb's table, derived via immunoSEQ multiplex PCR, lists solely in-frame clones and lacks some. V and J calls and clone size are given by that table; D and trimming were obtained from the DNA. The sample yields about 230,000 clones, approximately 87% seen once. V lost 5 bases to trimming and J lost 1 base; unmatched junction nucleotides: 3. The CDR3 is made up of 14 amino acids. Germline CDR1 GTSNPN, CDR2 SVGIG (reference sequence). V usage is TRBV30 and J usage is TRBJ1-4, with 8 bases aligning to TRBD1. The sample comprised peripheral blood. The source is a woman aged 70-85 years with active or convalescent COVID-19. CDR3 loop: CAWAGQGTNEKLFF. CDR3 in DNA: TGTGCCTGGGCCGGACAGGGAACTAATGAAAAACTGTTTTTT.